The 16 T cell receptor beta chains below were found in one sample sequenced in a study of control samples from healthy donors and cancer patients. Measured with immunoSEQ multiplex PCR; TCRdb has only the in-frame clones, and not every one. This table has about 180,000 clones, 90% to 95% appearing once. The sample comprised blood. The receptors were sampled from a man aged 30 to 39 in good health.

The rearrangement joins TRBV29-1 to TRBJ1-2; no definite D call. This CDR3 has 12 amino acids. V gave up 3 bases and J gave up 1 base, with 6 bases separating them. Germline V gene sequence: CDR1 SQVTM, CDR2 ANQGSEA. CDR3 nucleotide sequence: TGCAGCGTTGAGGGGAATAACTATGGCTACACCTTC. This translates into CSVEGNNYGYTF. The complete variable domain, with remaining parts taken from reference TRBV29-1 and TRBJ1-2, reads SAVISQKPSRDICQRGTSLTIQCQVDSQVTMMFWYRQQPGQSLTLIATANQGSEATYESGFVIDKFPISRPNLTFSTLTVSNMSPEDSSIYLCSVEGNNYGYTFGSGTRLTVV.

The chain carries TRBV5-1 and TRBJ1-2, with no clear D. Per germline, CDR1 SGHRS and CDR2 YFSETQ. Trimming removed 4 bases from V and 7 bases from J, with 14 bases in between. This CDR3 has 13 residues. Here the CDR3 DNA reads TGCGCCAGCAGCCCAACCTCAGGTTCTGGCTACACCTTC. This encodes CASSPTSGSGYTF. The full variable domain, rest sourced from reference TRBV5-1 and TRBJ1-2, is KAGVTQTPRYLIKTRGQQVTLSCSPISGHRSVSWYQQTPGQGLQFLFEYFSETQRNKGNFPGRFSGRQFSNSRSEMNVSTLELGDSALYLCASSPTSGSGYTFGSGTRLTVV.

The chain carries TRBV5-6 and TRBJ1-5, with D unresolved. V was trimmed by 2 bases and J by 5 bases, leaving 5 bases between them. Germline V gene lookup returns CDR1 SGHDT and CDR2 YYEEEE. The CDR3 has 12 amino acids. Here the CDR3 DNA reads TGTGCCAGCAGCTTACGCGATCAGCCCCAGCATTTT. Translating it yields CASSLRDQPQHF.

The rearrangement joins TRBV7-2 to TRBJ2-4; D perhaps matches TRBD2 (5 bases). Per germline, CDR1 SGHTA and CDR2 FQGNSA. The CDR3 spans 13 residues. V lost 1 base and J 9 bases, leaving 10 bases between the germline ends. In nucleotides, the CDR3 is TGTGCCAGCAGCTTAGAAAGGAGGAGCATTCAGTACTTC. Protein: CASSLERRSIQYF.

This clone was recorded only once. V and J are TRBV7-2 and TRBJ1-2; D not certain. The germline V gene has CDR1 SGHTA and CDR2 FQGNSA. CDR3 length: 17 amino acids. The germline V and J ends were trimmed by 2 bases and 4 bases, with 20 bases remaining between them. CDR3 residues: CASSLKSGVLGGYGYTF. CDR3 sequence (DNA): TGTGCCAGCAGCTTAAAATCCGGGGTCCTCGGAGGCTATGGCTACACCTTC.

The genes are TRBV25-1 and TRBJ1-1, with D tentatively TRBD1 (5 bases). Trimming cost V 3 bases and J 3 bases, with 5 bases left between them. This CDR3 contains 12 residues. Germline CDR1 reads MGHDK; CDR2 reads SYGVNS. The CDR3 is CASSETDTEAFF. Written as DNA, the CDR3 is TGTGCCAGCAGTGAGACAGACACTGAAGCTTTCTTT.

This chain links TRBV27 with TRBJ2-2; unclear D gene. This CDR3 is 10 amino acids long. Germline V gene data show CDR1 as MNHEY and CDR2 as SMNVEV (reference sequence). V was pared by 7 bases and J by 11 bases, with 8 bases between. For the CDR3, the DNA is TGTGCCAGCACCCAGCGAGAGCTGTTTTTT. Translation gives CASTQRELFF.

The chain combines TRBV19 with TRBJ1-5, with TRBD1 as a possible D gene (5 bases). The CDR3 consists of 13 residues. Trimming left V 4 bases short and J 4 bases short, with 8 bases between. The germline V gene encodes CDR1 LNHDA and CDR2 SQIVND (reference sequence). The CDR3 loop reads CASSTSGNQPQHF. The CDR3 DNA reads as TGTGCCAGTAGTACCTCAGGGAATCAGCCCCAGCATTTT.

The gene calls are TRBV4-2 and TRBJ2-1; 10 bases agree with TRBD2. Trimming removed 0 bases from V and 13 bases from J; junction bases left unmatched: 12. Germline lookup yields CDR1 LGHNA and CDR2 YNFKEQ. The CDR3 totals 16 residues. CDR3: CASSQDHRQRGGGQFF. The CDR3 bases are TGTGCCAGCAGCCAAGATCACCGCCAGCGGGGGGGTGGTCAGTTCTTC.

The chain links TRBV9 to TRBJ2-1; D perhaps matches TRBD2 (5 bases). The germline V and J ends were trimmed by 0 bases and 4 bases, with 14 bases remaining between them. The CDR3 contains 16 residues. The V gene's germline CDR1 is SGDLS and CDR2 YYNGEE. The CDR3 DNA sequence: TGTGCCAGCAGCGTAGACCTTAGCGAGGCGTACAATGAGCAGTTCTTC. Residues: CASSVDLSEAYNEQFF. Looking up the rest from reference TRBV9 and TRBJ2-1 gives the full variable domain: DSGVTQTPKHLITATGQRVTLRCSPRSGDLSVYWYQQSLDQGLQFLIQYYNGEERAKGNILERFSAQQFPDLHSELNLSSLELGDSALYFCASSVDLSEAYNEQFFGPGTRLTVL.

The chain links TRBV5-1 to TRBJ1-2; D gene uncertain. CDR3 size: 14 residues. Trimming removed 1 base at V and 2 bases at J, with 9 bases between. CDR1 is SGHRS, CDR2 YFSETQ, per germline. CDR3 amino acids: CASSLMQENYGYTF. The CDR3, as DNA: TGCGCCAGCAGCTTGATGCAGGAAAACTATGGCTACACCTTC.

The chain recombines TRBV7-9 with TRBJ2-5, with 7 bases identical to TRBD2. J gave up 9 bases and V 5 bases, and 15 bases lay outside the gene matches. The V gene's germline CDR1 is SEHNR and CDR2 FQNEAQ (reference sequence). The CDR3 totals 15 residues. The chain's CDR3 is CASSPPRTSLVAQYF. The CDR3 bases are TGTGCCAGCAGCCCACCCCGGACTAGTTTGGTGGCCCAGTACTTC.

In its sample, this clone was seen once. The rearrangement uses TRBV27 and TRBJ2-7; the D gene is possibly TRBD2 (5 bases). Trimming stripped 3 bases from V and 4 bases from J, with 13 bases between. This CDR3 region has 14 residues. Germline V CDR1 and CDR2: MNHEY, SMNVEV (reference sequence). CDR3 coding DNA: TGTGCCAGCAGTTTTGGGGTCGGGGAATACGAGCAGTACTTC. Translating it yields CASSFGVGEYEQYF.

A single count supports this clone. Here the CDR3 DNA reads TGTGCCAGCAGCCTATCTAGCATATCCTACAATGAGCAGTTCTTC. As protein: CASSLSSISYNEQFF. This chain links TRBV7-2 with TRBJ2-1, with a tentative D call TRBD2 (5 bases). This CDR3 contains 15 residues. The germline V gene encodes CDR1 SGHTA and CDR2 FQGNSA. Deletions cut 5 bases from V and 1 base from J, with 12 bases between.

J is TRBJ2-7 and V is TRBV24-1; 11 bases match TRBD2. CDR3 length: 15 residues. After removal of 3 bases from V and 6 bases from J, the junction contained 6 bases not matched to a gene. Looked up from germline, CDR1 is KGHDR and CDR2 is SFDVKD. In nucleotides, the CDR3 is TGTGCCACCAGTGATCCTCTAGCGGGAGGCGGCGAGCAGTACTTC. Translated: CATSDPLAGGGEQYF.

This clone has just one count. The gene calls are TRBV7-2 and TRBJ1-6, with 9 bases that match TRBD1. The CDR3 is 16 residues long. J gave up 10 bases and V 2 bases, and 9 bases lay outside the gene matches. The germline V gene encodes CDR1 SGHTA and CDR2 FQGNSA. The CDR3 sequence: CASSLKRTGAQSPLHF. The CDR3 DNA follows: TGTGCCAGCAGCTTAAAACGGACAGGGGCTCAATCACCCCTCCACTTT.